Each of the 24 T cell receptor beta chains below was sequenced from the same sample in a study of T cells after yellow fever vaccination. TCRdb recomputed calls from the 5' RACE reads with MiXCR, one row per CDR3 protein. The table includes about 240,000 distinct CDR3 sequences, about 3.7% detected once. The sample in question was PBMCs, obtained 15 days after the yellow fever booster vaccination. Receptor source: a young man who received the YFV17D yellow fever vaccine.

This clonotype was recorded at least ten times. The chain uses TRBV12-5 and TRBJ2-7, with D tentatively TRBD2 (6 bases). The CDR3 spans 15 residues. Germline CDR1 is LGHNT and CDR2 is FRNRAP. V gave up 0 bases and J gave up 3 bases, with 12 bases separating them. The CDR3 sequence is CASGLVTGESYEQYF. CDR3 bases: TGTGCTAGTGGTTTGGTTACGGGGGAAAGCTACGAGCAGTACTTC. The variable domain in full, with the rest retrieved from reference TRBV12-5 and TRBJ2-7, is DARVTQTPRHKVTEMGQEVTMRCQPILGHNTVFWYRQTMMQGLELLAYFRNRAPLDDSGMPKDRFSAEMPDATLATLKIQPSEPRDSAVYFCASGLVTGESYEQYFGPGTRLTVT.

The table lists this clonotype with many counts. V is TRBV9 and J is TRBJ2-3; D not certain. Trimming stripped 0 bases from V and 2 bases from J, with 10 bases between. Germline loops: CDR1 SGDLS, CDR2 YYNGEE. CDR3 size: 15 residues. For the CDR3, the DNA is TGTGCCAGCAGCGTAGGGGTCAGATTCACAGATACGCAGTATTTT. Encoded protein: CASSVGVRFTDTQYF.

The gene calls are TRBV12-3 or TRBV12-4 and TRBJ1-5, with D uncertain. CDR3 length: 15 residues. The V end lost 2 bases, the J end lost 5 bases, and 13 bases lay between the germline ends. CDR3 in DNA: TGTGCCAGCAGTTTAACCTGGGGTCGGGATCAGCCCCAGCATTTT. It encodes CASSLTWGRDQPQHF.

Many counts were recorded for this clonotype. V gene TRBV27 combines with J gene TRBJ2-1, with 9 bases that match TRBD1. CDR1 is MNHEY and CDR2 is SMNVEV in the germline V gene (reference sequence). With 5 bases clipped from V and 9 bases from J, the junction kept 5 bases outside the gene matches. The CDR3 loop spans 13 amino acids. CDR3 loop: CASSPYRGPEQFF. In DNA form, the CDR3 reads TGTGCCAGCAGTCCCTACAGGGGGCCTGAGCAGTTCTTC.

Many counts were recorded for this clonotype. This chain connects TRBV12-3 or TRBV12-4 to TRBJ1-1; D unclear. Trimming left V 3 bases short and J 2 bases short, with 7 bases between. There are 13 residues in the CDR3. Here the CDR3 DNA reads TGTGCCAGCAGTTTCTGGGGAAACACTGAAGCTTTCTTT. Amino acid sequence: CASSFWGNTEAFF.

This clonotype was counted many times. The CDR3 region has the DNA TGCAGTGCTAGAGATCCTTCAGGGGGGAATTCACCCCTCCACTTT. Translating it yields CSARDPSGGNSPLHF. The chain couples TRBV20-1 to TRBJ1-6; 7 bases are shared with TRBD1. The CDR3 runs 15 residues. Germline V CDR1 and CDR2: DFQATT, SNEGSKA (reference sequence). The V and J ends lost 0 bases and 7 bases, in that order; junction bases with no gene match: 6.

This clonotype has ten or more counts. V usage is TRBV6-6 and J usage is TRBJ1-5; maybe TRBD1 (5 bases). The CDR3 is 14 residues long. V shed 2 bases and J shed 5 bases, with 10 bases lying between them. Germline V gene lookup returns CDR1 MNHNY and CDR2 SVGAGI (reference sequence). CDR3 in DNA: TGTGCCAGCAGTTACGTTGAAGGGGATCAGCCCCAGCATTTT. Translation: CASSYVEGDQPQHF.

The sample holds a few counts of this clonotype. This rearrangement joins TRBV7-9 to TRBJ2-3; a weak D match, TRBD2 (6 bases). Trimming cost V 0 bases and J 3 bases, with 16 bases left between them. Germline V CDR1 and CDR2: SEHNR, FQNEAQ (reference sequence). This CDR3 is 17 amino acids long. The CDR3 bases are TGTGCCAGCAGCTTAGCGGCTGCGGGGCGAGGGACAGATACGCAGTATTTT. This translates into CASSLAAAGRGTDTQYF.

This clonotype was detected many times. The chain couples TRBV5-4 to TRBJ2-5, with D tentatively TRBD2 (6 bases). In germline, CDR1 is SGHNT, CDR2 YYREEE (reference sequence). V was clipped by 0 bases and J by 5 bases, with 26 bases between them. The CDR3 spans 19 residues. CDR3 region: CASSLGVPRPGGSAETQYF. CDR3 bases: TGTGCCAGCAGCTTGGGGGTCCCTAGACCCGGGGGAAGTGCTGAGACCCAGTACTTC.

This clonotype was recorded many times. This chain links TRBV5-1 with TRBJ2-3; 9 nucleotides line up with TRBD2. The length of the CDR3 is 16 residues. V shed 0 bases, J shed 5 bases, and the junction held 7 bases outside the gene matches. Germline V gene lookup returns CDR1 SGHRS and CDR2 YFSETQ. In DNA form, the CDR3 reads TGCGCCAGCAGCTTGGGTGCCCTACTAGCGGGAGATACGCAGTATTTT. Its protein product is CASSLGALLAGDTQYF.

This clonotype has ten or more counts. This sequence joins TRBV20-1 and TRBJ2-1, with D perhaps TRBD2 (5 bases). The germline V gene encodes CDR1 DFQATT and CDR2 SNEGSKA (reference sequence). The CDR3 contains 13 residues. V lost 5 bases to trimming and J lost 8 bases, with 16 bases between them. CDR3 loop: CSAPISGFDEQFF. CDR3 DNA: TGCAGTGCTCCCATTTCGGGGTTCGATGAGCAGTTCTTC.

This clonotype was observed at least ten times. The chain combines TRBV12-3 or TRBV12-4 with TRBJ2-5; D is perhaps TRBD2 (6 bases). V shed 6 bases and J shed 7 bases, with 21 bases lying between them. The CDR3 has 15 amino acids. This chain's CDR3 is CASSLRRELTGTQYF. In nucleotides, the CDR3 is TGTGCCAGCAGCCTACGGCGGGAACTGACGGGGACCCAGTACTTC.

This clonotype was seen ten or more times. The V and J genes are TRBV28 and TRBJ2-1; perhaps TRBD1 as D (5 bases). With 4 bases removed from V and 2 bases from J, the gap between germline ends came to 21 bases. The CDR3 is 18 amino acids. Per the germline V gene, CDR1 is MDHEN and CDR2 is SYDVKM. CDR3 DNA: TGTGCCAGCAGTTCGTGGTGGCGGTCAAAAGGGGCCTACAATGAGCAGTTCTTC. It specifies CASSSWWRSKGAYNEQFF. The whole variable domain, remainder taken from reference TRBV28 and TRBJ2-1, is DVKVTQSSRYLVKRTGEKVFLECVQDMDHENMFWYRQDPGLGLRLIYFSYDVKMKEKGDIPEGYSVSREKKERFSLILESASTNQTSMYLCASSSWWRSKGAYNEQFFGPGTRLTVL.

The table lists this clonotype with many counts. The CDR3 nucleotides read TGTGCCAGCAGCACAGGAGTTGGAAACACCATATATTTT. Its translation is CASSTGVGNTIYF. The chain couples TRBV7-2 to TRBJ1-3, with D possibly matching TRBD1 (5 bases). Trimming removed 5 bases at V and 3 bases at J, with 8 bases between. The CDR3 length is 13 residues. The germline gives CDR1 SGHTA, CDR2 FQGNSA.

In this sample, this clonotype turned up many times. This CDR3 reads CASSLAGVGNQPQHF. DNA for the CDR3: TGTGCCAGCAGTTTAGCGGGGGTAGGCAATCAGCCCCAGCATTTT. This chain connects TRBV27 to TRBJ1-5, with a weak D call TRBD1 (5 bases). The germline V and J ends were trimmed by 2 bases and 2 bases, with 10 bases remaining between them. CDR1 is MNHEY, CDR2 SMNVEV, per germline (reference sequence). This CDR3 comprises 15 residues.

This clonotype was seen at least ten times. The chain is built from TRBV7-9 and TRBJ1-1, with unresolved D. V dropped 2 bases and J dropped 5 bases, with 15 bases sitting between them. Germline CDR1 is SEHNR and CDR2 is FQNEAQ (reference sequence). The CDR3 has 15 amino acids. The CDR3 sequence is CASSLKRVGWTEAFF. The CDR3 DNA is TGTGCCAGCAGCTTAAAGAGGGTCGGGTGGACTGAAGCTTTCTTT.

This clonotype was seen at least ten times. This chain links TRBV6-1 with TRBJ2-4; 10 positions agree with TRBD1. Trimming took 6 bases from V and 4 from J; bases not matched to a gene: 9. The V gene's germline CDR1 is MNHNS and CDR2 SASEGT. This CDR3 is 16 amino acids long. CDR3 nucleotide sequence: TGTGCCAGCAGGGAGGAACCGGGACAGGGGAAAAACATTCAGTACTTC. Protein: CASREEPGQGKNIQYF.

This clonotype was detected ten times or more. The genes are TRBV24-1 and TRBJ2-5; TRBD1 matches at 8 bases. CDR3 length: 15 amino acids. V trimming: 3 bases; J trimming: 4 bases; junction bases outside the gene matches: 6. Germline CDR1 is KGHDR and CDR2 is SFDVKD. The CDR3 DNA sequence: TGTGCCACCAGTGATGGACAGGGCCCTACAGAGACCCAGTACTTC. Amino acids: CATSDGQGPTETQYF.

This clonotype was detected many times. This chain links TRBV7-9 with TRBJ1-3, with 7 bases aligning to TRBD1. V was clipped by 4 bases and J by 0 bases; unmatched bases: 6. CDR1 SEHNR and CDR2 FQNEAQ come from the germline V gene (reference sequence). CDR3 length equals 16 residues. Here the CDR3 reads CASSSDRALSGNTIYF. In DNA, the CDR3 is TGTGCCAGCAGCTCAGACAGGGCCCTCTCTGGAAACACCATATATTTT.

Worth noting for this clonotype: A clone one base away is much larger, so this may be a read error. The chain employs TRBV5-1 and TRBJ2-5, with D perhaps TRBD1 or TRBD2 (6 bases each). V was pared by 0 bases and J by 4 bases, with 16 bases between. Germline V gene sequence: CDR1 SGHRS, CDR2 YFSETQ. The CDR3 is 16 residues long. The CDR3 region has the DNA TGCGCCAGCAGCTTGGTACAGGGACGGGGACTAGAGACCCAGTACTTC. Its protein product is CASSLVQGRGLETQYF.

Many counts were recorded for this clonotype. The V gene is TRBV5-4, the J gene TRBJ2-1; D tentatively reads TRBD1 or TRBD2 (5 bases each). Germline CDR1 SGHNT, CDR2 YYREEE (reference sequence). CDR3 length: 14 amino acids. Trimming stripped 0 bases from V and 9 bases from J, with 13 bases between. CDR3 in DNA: TGTGCCAGCAGCTTGGATCTCAGGGACGGTGAGCAGTTCTTC. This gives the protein CASSLDLRDGEQFF.

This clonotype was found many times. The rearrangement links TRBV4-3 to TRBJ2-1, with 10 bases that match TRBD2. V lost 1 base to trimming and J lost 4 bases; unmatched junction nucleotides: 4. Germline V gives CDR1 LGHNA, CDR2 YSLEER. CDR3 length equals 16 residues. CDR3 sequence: CASSQVAGGLYNEQFF. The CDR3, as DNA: TGCGCCAGCAGCCAAGTAGCGGGGGGCCTTTACAATGAGCAGTTCTTC.

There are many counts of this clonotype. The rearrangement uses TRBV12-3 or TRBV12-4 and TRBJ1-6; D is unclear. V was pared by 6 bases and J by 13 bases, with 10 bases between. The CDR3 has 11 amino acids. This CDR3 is CASRTLGPLHF. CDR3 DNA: TGTGCCAGCAGGACCTTAGGGCCCCTCCACTTT.

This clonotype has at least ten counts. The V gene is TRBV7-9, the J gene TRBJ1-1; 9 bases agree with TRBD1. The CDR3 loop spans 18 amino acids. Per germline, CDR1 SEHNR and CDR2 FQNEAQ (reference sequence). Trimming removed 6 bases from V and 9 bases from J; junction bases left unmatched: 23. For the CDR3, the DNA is TGTGCCAGCAGTCCGACACCGGGACAGGGACCTCAAAATACTCAAGCTTTCTTT. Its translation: CASSPTPGQGPQNTQAFF.